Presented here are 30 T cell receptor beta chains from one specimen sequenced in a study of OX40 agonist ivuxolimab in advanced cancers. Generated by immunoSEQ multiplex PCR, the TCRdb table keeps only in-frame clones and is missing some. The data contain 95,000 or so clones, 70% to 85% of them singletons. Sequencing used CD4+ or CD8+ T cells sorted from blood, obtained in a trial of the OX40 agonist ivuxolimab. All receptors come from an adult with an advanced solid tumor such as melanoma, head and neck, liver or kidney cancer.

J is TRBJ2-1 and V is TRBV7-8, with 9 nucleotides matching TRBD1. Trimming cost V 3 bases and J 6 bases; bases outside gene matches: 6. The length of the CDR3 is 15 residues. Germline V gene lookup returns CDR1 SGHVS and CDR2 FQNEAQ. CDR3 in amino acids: CASSLGQGGVNEQFF. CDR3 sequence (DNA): TGTGCCAGCAGCTTGGGACAGGGTGGGGTCAATGAGCAGTTCTTC.

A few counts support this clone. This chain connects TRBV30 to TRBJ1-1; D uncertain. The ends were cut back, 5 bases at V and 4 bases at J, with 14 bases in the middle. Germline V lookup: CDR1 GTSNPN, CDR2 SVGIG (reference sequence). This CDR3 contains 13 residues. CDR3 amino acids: CAWGREEGTEAFF. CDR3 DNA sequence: TGTGCCTGGGGGAGGGAGGAGGGCACTGAAGCTTTCTTT.

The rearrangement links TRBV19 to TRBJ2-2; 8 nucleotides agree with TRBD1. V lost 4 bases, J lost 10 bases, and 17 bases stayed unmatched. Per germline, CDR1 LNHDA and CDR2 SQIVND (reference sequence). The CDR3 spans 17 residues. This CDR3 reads CASSRTGFSAPIVELFF. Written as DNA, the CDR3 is TGTGCCAGTAGTAGGACAGGGTTTAGTGCCCCAATAGTGGAGCTGTTTTTT.

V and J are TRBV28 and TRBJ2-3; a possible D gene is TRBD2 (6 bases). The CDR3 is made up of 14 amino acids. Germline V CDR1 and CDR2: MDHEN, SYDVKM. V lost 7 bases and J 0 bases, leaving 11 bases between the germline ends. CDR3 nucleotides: TGTGCCAGCAAAGCAGGGACTAGCACAGATACGCAGTATTTT. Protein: CASKAGTSTDTQYF.

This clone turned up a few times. CDR3 region: CASSIDRADEQFF. CDR3 in DNA: TGTGCCAGCAGCATCGACAGGGCCGATGAGCAGTTCTTC. This rearrangement joins TRBV5-4 to TRBJ2-1, with 7 bases fitting TRBD1. J gave up 8 bases and V 4 bases, and 6 bases lay outside the gene matches. The CDR3 contains 13 residues. Germline V lookup: CDR1 SGHNT, CDR2 YYREEE (reference sequence).

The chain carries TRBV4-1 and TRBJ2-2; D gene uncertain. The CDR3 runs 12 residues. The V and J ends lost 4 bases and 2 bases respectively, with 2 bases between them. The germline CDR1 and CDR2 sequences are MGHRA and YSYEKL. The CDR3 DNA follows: TGCGCCAGCAGCCTTAACACCGGGGAGCTGTTTTTT. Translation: CASSLNTGELFF.

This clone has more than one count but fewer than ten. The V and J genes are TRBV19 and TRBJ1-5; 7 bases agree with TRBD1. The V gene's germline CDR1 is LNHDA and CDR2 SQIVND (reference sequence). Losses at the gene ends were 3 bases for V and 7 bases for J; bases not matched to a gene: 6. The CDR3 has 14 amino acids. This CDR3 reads CASSIGQGGQPQHF. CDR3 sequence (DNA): TGTGCCAGTAGTATCGGGCAGGGGGGACAGCCCCAGCATTTT.

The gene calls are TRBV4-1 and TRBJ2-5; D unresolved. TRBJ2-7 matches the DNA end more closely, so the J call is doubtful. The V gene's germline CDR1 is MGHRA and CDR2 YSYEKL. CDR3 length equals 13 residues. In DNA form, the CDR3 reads TGCGCCAGCAGCCAAGTAGGTAGGGACGAGCAGTACTTC. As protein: CASSQVGRDEQYF.

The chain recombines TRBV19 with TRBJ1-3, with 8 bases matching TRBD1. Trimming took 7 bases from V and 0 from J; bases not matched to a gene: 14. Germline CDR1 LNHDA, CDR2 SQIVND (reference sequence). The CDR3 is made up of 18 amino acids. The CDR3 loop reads CASIADSGQAFSGNTIYF. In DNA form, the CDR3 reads TGTGCCAGTATTGCAGATTCGGGACAGGCCTTCTCTGGAAACACCATATATTTT. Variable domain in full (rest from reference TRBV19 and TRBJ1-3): DGGITQSPKYLFRKEGQNVTLSCEQNLNHDAMYWYRQDPGQGLRLIYYSQIVNDFQKGDIAEGYSVSREKKESFPLTVTSAQKNPTAFYLCASIADSGQAFSGNTIYFGEGSWLTVV.

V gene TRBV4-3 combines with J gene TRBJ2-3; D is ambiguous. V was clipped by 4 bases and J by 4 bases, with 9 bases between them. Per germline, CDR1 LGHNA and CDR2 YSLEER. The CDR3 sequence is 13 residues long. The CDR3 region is CASSRGGADTQYF. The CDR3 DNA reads TGCGCCAGCAGCCGCGGTGGGGCAGATACGCAGTATTTT.

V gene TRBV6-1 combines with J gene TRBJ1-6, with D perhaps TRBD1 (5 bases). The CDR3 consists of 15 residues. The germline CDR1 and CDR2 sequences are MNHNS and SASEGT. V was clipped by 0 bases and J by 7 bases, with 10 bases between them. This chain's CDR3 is CASSEAEGDNSPLHF. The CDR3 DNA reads TGTGCCAGCAGTGAAGCTGAAGGGGACAATTCACCCCTCCACTTT.

CDR3 in DNA: TGTGCCAGCAGTCTTTTCCCCCAACCCCTCCACTTT. Residues: CASSLFPQPLHF. The gene calls are TRBV28 and TRBJ1-6; D is uncertain. The CDR3 contains 12 residues. The germline V gene has CDR1 MDHEN and CDR2 SYDVKM. Deletions cut 5 bases from V and 12 bases from J, with 11 bases between.

Here the CDR3 reads CASSLPADGLNEQFF. The CDR3, as DNA: TGTGCCAGCAGCTTACCGGCGGATGGGCTGAATGAGCAGTTCTTC. The rearrangement joins TRBV7-6 to TRBJ2-1; D remains ambiguous. The V and J ends lost 2 bases and 7 bases respectively, with 15 bases between them. This CDR3 spans 15 amino acids. Germline CDR1 is SGHVS and CDR2 is FNYEAQ. Filled out from reference TRBV7-6 and TRBJ2-1, the complete variable domain reads GAGVSQSPRYKVTKRGQDVALRCDPISGHVSLYWYRQALGQGPEFLTYFNYEAQQDKSGLPNDRFSAERPEGSISTLTIQRTEQRDSAMYRCASSLPADGLNEQFFGPGTRLTVL.

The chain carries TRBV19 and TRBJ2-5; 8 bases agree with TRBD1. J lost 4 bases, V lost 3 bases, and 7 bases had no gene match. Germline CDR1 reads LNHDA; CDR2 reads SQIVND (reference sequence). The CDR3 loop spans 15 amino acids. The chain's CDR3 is CASSILHGQGETQYF. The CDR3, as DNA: TGTGCCAGTAGTATTTTGCATGGACAGGGAGAGACCCAGTACTTC.

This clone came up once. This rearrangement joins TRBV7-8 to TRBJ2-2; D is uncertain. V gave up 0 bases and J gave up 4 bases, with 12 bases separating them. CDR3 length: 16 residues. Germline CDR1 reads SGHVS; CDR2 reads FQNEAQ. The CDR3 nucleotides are TGTGCCAGCAGCTTAGCAGGTGGCGCAGGCACCGGGGAGCTGTTTTTT. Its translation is CASSLAGGAGTGELFF.

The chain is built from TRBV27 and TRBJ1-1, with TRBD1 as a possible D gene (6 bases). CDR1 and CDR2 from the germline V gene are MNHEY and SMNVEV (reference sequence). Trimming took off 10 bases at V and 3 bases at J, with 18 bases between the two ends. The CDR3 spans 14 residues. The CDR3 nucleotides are TGTGCCACTAAAGTCTTAGGGGGTGACACTGAAGCTTTCTTT. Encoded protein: CATKVLGGDTEAFF.

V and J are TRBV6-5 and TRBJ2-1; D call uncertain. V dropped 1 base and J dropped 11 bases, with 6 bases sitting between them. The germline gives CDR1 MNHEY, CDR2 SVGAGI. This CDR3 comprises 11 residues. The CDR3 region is CASSYLTKQFF. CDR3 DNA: TGTGCCAGCAGTTACTTAACCAAGCAGTTCTTC.

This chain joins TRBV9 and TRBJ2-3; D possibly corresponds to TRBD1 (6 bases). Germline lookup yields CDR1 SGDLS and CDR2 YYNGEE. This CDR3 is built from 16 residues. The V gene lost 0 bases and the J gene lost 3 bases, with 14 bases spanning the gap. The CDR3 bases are TGTGCCAGCAGCGTAGTTGAGGGACATAGGACAGATACGCAGTATTTT. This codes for CASSVVEGHRTDTQYF.

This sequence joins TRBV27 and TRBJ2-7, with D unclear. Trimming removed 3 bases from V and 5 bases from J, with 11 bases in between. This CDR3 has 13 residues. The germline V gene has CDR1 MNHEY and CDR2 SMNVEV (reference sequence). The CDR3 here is CASSLVGWDEQYF. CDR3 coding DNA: TGTGCCAGCAGTTTGGTGGGCTGGGACGAGCAGTACTTC.

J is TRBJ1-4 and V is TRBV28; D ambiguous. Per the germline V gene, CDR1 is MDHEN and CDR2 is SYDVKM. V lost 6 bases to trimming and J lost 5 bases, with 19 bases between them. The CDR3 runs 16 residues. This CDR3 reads CASSSPTEGRNEKLFF. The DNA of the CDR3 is TGTGCCAGCAGCTCTCCTACCGAGGGCCGGAATGAAAAACTGTTTTTT.

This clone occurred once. In DNA form, the CDR3 reads TGTGCCAGCATCCCCCTCGGGTTCTTC. Its protein product is CASIPLGFF. The chain recombines TRBV27 with TRBJ2-1; unclear D gene. The germline V and J ends were trimmed by 7 bases and 15 bases, with 10 bases remaining between them. There are 9 residues in the CDR3. Per the germline V gene, CDR1 is MNHEY and CDR2 is SMNVEV (reference sequence).

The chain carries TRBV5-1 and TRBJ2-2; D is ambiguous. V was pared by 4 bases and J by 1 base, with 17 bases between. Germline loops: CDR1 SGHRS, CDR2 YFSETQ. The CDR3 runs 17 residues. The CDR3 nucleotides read TGCGCCAGCAGCCCCGATAAGGGTTTTAAGAACACCGGGGAGCTGTTTTTT. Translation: CASSPDKGFKNTGELFF.

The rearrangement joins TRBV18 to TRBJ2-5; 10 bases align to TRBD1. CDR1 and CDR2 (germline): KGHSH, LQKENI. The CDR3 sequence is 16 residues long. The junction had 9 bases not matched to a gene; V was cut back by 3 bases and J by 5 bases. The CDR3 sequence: CASSPAGTGDRETQYF. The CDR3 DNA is TGTGCCAGCTCACCTGCCGGGACAGGGGACAGGGAGACCCAGTACTTC.

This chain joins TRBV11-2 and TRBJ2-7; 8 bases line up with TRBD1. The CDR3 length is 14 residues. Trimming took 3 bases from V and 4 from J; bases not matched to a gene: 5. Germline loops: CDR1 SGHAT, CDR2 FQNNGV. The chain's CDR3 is CASSFDGDRYEQYF. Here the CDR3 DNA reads TGTGCCAGCAGCTTTGACGGGGACAGGTACGAGCAGTACTTC. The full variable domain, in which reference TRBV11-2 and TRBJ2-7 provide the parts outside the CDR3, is EAGVAQSPRYKIIEKRQSVAFWCNPISGHATLYWYQQILGQGPKLLIQFQNNGVVDDSQLPKDRFSAERLKGVDSTLKIQPAKLEDSAVYLCASSFDGDRYEQYFGPGTRLTVT.

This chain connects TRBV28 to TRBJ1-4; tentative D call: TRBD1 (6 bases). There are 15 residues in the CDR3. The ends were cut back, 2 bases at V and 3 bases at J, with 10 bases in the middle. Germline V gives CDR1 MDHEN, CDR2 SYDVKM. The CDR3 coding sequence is TGTGCCAGCAGTTTAAACAGGGTGGCTAATGAAAAACTGTTTTTT. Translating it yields CASSLNRVANEKLFF.

CDR3 in amino acids: CASSVGRSSSGYTF. CDR3 DNA sequence: TGTGCCAGCAGCGTGGGGCGGTCCTCCTCTGGCTACACCTTC. The chain links TRBV5-6 to TRBJ1-2; D is perhaps TRBD1 (5 bases). The ends were cut back, 4 bases at V and 7 bases at J, with 17 bases in the middle. This CDR3 region has 14 residues. Germline V gene sequence: CDR1 SGHDT, CDR2 YYEEEE.

CDR3 in amino acids: CASSIGTVDLSYEQYF. CDR3 in DNA: TGTGCCAGTAGTATTGGGACAGTCGATCTCTCCTACGAGCAGTACTTC. The V and J genes are TRBV19 and TRBJ2-7; TRBD1 matches 7 bases. V gave up 3 bases and J gave up 0 bases; unmatched junction bases: 8. The CDR3 extends over 16 amino acids. Looked up from germline, CDR1 is LNHDA and CDR2 is SQIVND (reference sequence).

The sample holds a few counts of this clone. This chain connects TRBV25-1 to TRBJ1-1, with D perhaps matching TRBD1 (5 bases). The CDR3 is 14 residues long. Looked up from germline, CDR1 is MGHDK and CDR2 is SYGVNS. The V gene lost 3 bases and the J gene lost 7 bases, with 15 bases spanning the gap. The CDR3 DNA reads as TGTGCCAGCAGTGATTACAGGAGGTCCGGTGAAGCTTTCTTT. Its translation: CASSDYRRSGEAFF.

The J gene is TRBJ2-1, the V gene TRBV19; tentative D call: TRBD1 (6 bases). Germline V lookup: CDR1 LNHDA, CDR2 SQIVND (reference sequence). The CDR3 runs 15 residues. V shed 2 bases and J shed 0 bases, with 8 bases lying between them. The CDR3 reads CASSITGSSYNEQFF. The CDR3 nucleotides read TGTGCCAGTAGTATAACAGGGAGCTCCTACAATGAGCAGTTCTTC. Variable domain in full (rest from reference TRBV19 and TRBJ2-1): DGGITQSPKYLFRKEGQNVTLSCEQNLNHDAMYWYRQDPGQGLRLIYYSQIVNDFQKGDIAEGYSVSREKKESFPLTVTSAQKNPTAFYLCASSITGSSYNEQFFGPGTRLTVL.

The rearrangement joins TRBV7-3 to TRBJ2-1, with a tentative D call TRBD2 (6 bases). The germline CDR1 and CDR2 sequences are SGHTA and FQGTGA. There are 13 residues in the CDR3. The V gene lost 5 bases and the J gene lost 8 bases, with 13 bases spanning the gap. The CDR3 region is CASSHPGEDEQFF. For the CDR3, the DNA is TGTGCCAGCAGCCACCCTGGGGAGGATGAGCAGTTCTTC.